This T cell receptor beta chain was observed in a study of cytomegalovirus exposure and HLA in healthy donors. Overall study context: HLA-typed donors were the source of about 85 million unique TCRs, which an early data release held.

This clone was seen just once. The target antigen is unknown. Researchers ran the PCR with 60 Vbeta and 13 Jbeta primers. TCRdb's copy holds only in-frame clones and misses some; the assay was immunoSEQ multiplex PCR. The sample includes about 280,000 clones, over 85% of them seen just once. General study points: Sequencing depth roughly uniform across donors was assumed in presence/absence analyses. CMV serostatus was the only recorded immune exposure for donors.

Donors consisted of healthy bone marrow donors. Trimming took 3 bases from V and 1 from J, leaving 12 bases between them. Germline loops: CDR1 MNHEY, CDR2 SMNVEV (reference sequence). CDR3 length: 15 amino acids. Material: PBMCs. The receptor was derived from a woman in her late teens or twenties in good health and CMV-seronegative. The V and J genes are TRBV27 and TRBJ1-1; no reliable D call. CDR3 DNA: TGTGCCAGCAGTTTGGGTACTCGAGGGAACACTGAAGCTTTCTTT. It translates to CASSLGTRGNTEAFF.